The 22 T cell receptor beta chains in this list originate from one sample, sequenced in a study of blood T cell repertoires in COVID-19. The data were produced by immunoSEQ multiplex PCR, yet TCRdb's version contains in-frame clones alone and is incomplete. Here the sample spans around 120,000 clones, over 70% being singletons. The sequenced sample was peripheral blood. These receptor sequences come from a man older than 75 with active or convalescent COVID-19.

V gene TRBV10-3 combines with J gene TRBJ1-3; 7 nucleotides align to TRBD1. With 4 bases clipped from V and 1 base from J, the junction kept 1 base outside the gene matches. The germline gives CDR1 ENHRY, CDR2 SYGVKD. This CDR3 has 14 amino acids. DNA for the CDR3: TGTGCCATCAGTGTACAGGGGTCTGGAAACACCATATATTTT. It translates to CAISVQGSGNTIYF.

The V gene is TRBV19, the J gene TRBJ2-3; 8 bases fit TRBD1. The trim removed 5 bases at V and 4 bases at J, leaving 11 bases unmatched. The germline V gene encodes CDR1 LNHDA and CDR2 SQIVND (reference sequence). The CDR3 length is 16 residues. The CDR3 sequence: CASSSLRGRKADTQYF. In DNA, the CDR3 is TGTGCCAGTAGTTCCCTCAGGGGGCGCAAAGCAGATACGCAGTATTTT.

V is TRBV4-2 and J is TRBJ2-7, with D tentatively TRBD1 (6 bases). In germline, CDR1 is LGHNA, CDR2 YNFKEQ. With 2 bases removed from V and 1 base from J, the gap between germline ends came to 12 bases. The CDR3 runs to 15 residues. The CDR3 nucleotides read TGTGCCAGCAGCCAAATGCAGGGGCTGTCCTACGAGCAGTACTTC. It encodes CASSQMQGLSYEQYF.

The chain joins TRBV5-4 to TRBJ2-3; 8 nucleotides line up with TRBD2. Germline V lookup: CDR1 SGHNT, CDR2 YYREEE (reference sequence). After removal of 4 bases from V and 2 bases from J, the junction contained 3 bases not matched to a gene. The CDR3 totals 14 residues. The CDR3 region has the DNA TGTGCCAGCAGCCAGGGACTAGACACAGATACGCAGTATTTT. Amino acids: CASSQGLDTDTQYF.

The chain has TRBV27 and TRBJ2-7, with TRBD1 matching 7 bases. This CDR3 region has 14 residues. Losses at the gene ends were 3 bases for V and 2 bases for J; bases not matched to a gene: 4. Germline-derived CDR1 and CDR2 are MNHEY and SMNVEV (reference sequence). CDR3 nucleotide sequence: TGTGCCAGCAGTTTCCGGGACAGAGCCTACGAGCAGTACTTC. Encoded protein: CASSFRDRAYEQYF.

Written as DNA, the CDR3 is TGTGCCAGTAGTACCAGCAGGGTCGCTGAAGCTTTCTTT. It encodes CASSTSRVAEAFF. This chain connects TRBV19 to TRBJ1-1; weak D call: TRBD1 (5 bases). V lost 4 bases to trimming and J lost 6 bases, with 12 bases between them. This CDR3 is 13 amino acids long. Germline V gives CDR1 LNHDA, CDR2 SQIVND (reference sequence).

The chain recombines TRBV28 with TRBJ1-2, with 8 bases aligning to TRBD1. The germline CDR1 and CDR2 sequences are MDHEN and SYDVKM. This CDR3 has 14 residues. Losses at the gene ends were 5 bases for V and 4 bases for J; bases not matched to a gene: 6. Here the CDR3 reads CASSGRTGFYGYTF. The CDR3 bases are TGTGCCAGCAGTGGTCGGACAGGGTTCTATGGCTACACCTTC.

The chain combines TRBV10-3 with TRBJ1-3; no reliable D call. CDR3 length: 14 residues. V dropped 10 bases and J dropped 0 bases, with 13 bases sitting between them. Germline CDR1 reads ENHRY; CDR2 reads SYGVKD. CDR3 DNA sequence: TGTGCCAGCCGACCGGGAGGCTCTGGAAACACCATATATTTT. Protein sequence: CASRPGGSGNTIYF.

This sequence joins TRBV7-9 and TRBJ2-1; 10 bases are shared with TRBD2. Germline loops: CDR1 SEHNR, CDR2 FQNEAQ (reference sequence). The CDR3 sequence is 14 residues long. V lost 2 bases, J lost 7 bases, and 2 bases stayed unmatched. As DNA, the CDR3 is TGTGCCAGCAGCTTATCTAGCGGGGGTAATGAGCAGTTCTTC. Encoded protein: CASSLSSGGNEQFF.

The V call is TRBV18, the J call TRBJ1-5; 8 positions agree with TRBD1. From germline, CDR1 is KGHSH and CDR2 LQKENI. With V trimmed by 1 base and J by 0 bases, 2 bases remained unmatched. The CDR3 covers 16 residues. The CDR3 region has the DNA TGTGCCAGCTCACCACGGGACAGGAGTAGCAATCAGCCCCAGCATTTT. Its protein product is CASSPRDRSSNQPQHF. The full variable domain, completed using reference TRBV18 and TRBJ1-5, is NAGVMQNPRHLVRRRGQEARLRCSPMKGHSHVYWYRQLPEEGLKFMVYLQKENIIDESGMPKERFSAEFPKEGPSILRIQQVVRGDSAAYFCASSPRDRSSNQPQHFGDGTRLSIL.

The sample holds a few counts of this clone. The rearrangement uses TRBV30 and TRBJ1-1, with D maybe TRBD1 (5 bases). CDR1 is GTSNPN and CDR2 is SVGIG in the germline V gene (reference sequence). The CDR3 runs 13 residues. Trimming shortened V by 0 bases and J by 4 bases, and 9 bases separated the two germline ends. DNA of the CDR3: TGTGCCTGGAGTGTCGGGGGAGGCACTGAAGCTTTCTTT. Its translation: CAWSVGGGTEAFF.

V is TRBV18 and J is TRBJ1-1, with 8 positions matching TRBD1. Germline CDR1 KGHSH, CDR2 LQKENI. The CDR3 consists of 15 residues. The junction had 9 bases not matched to a gene; V was cut back by 4 bases and J by 5 bases. CDR3 sequence reads: CASSRSTGELTEAFF. CDR3 sequence (DNA): TGTGCCAGCTCACGCTCGACAGGGGAGCTAACTGAAGCTTTCTTT.

The chain has TRBV6-5 and TRBJ2-7; D uncertain. The V gene's germline CDR1 is MNHEY and CDR2 SVGAGI. The CDR3 is 13 residues long. Trimming took 5 bases from V and 4 from J, leaving 12 bases between them. The CDR3 here is CASSRATGYEQYF. The CDR3 coding sequence is TGTGCCAGCAGTAGAGCGACCGGTTACGAGCAGTACTTC.

The chain joins TRBV5-1 to TRBJ1-5; D remains ambiguous. From germline, CDR1 is SGHRS and CDR2 YFSETQ. With 5 bases removed from V and 11 bases from J, the gap between germline ends came to 23 bases. The CDR3 covers 15 residues. The CDR3 nucleotides are TGCGCCAGCAGAACCGACCCCTACGGGTCGGAGGCCCAGCATTTT. As protein: CASRTDPYGSEAQHF.

This clone was found a few times. This rearrangement joins TRBV10-3 to TRBJ2-1; D may be TRBD2 (6 bases). The germline CDR1 and CDR2 sequences are ENHRY and SYGVKD. Between the trimmed V and J ends, which lost 7 bases and 0 bases, there was a span of 22 bases. CDR3 length: 18 residues. The CDR3 is CAIKSLTGRGSSYNEQFF. CDR3 coding DNA: TGTGCCATCAAATCGTTGACTGGGCGGGGAAGCTCCTACAATGAGCAGTTCTTC.

This chain links TRBV7-2 with TRBJ2-7, with TRBD1 identical over 9 bases. The CDR3 length is 13 residues. Germline trimming cut 2 bases from V and 6 bases from J; bases unmatched to any gene: 2. Germline CDR1 is SGHTA and CDR2 is FQGNSA. CDR3 in DNA: TGTGCCAGCAGCTTAAACAGGGGGCTCGAGCAGTACTTC. Amino acid sequence: CASSLNRGLEQYF.

The gene calls are TRBV19 and TRBJ1-1; 9 nucleotides align to TRBD1. This CDR3 is 14 amino acids long. Per the germline V gene, CDR1 is LNHDA and CDR2 is SQIVND (reference sequence). V lost 4 bases to trimming and J lost 1 base; unmatched junction nucleotides: 1. In DNA form, the CDR3 reads TGTGCCAGTAGTAAGGGACAGGGGAACACTGAAGCTTTCTTT. It specifies CASSKGQGNTEAFF. The complete variable domain, with remaining parts taken from reference TRBV19 and TRBJ1-1, reads DGGITQSPKYLFRKEGQNVTLSCEQNLNHDAMYWYRQDPGQGLRLIYYSQIVNDFQKGDIAEGYSVSREKKESFPLTVTSAQKNPTAFYLCASSKGQGNTEAFFGQGTRLTVV.

The V and J genes are TRBV24-1 and TRBJ2-3, with 12 bases matching TRBD2. From germline, CDR1 is KGHDR and CDR2 SFDVKD. The CDR3 contains 17 residues. V shed 2 bases and J 3 bases; nucleotides not matched to a gene: 5. The CDR3 region has the DNA TGTGCCACCAGTGATTCGGGACTAGCGGGCGGGACAGATACGCAGTATTTT. Its protein product is CATSDSGLAGGTDTQYF.

This clone has a handful of counts. The V and J genes are TRBV7-2 and TRBJ1-4; TRBD1 might be the D (5 bases). The CDR3 length is 17 residues. The V and J ends lost 1 base and 8 bases respectively, with 20 bases between them. In germline, CDR1 is SGHTA, CDR2 FQGNSA. DNA of the CDR3: TGTGCCAGCAGCTTAGGGGCGCTTGCGGGGGTGGGAGAAAAACTGTTTTTT. It translates to CASSLGALAGVGEKLFF.

This clone was observed once. The genes are TRBV7-2 and TRBJ2-3; 8 positions agree with TRBD2. The germline V gene encodes CDR1 SGHTA and CDR2 FQGNSA. The CDR3 runs to 18 residues. Losses at the gene ends were 3 bases for V and 4 bases for J; bases not matched to a gene: 15. CDR3 nucleotide sequence: TGTGCCAGCAGCTTGGTTGGAAGAAGCGGGGGTAGGGCAGATACGCAGTATTTT. Its protein is CASSLVGRSGGRADTQYF.

The V and J genes are TRBV7-8 and TRBJ2-5, with D uncertain. This CDR3 spans 14 amino acids. Germline CDR1 and CDR2: SGHVS and FQNEAQ. Trimming stripped 1 base from V and 1 base from J, with 7 bases between. The CDR3 reads CASSLGQAQETQYF. CDR3 in DNA: TGTGCCAGCAGCTTAGGGCAGGCCCAAGAGACCCAGTACTTC.

This clone has only a few counts. The CDR3 DNA reads TGTGCCAGCAGCTCAGGACTGACGAGCTATGGCTACACCTTC. Translated: CASSSGLTSYGYTF. The V gene is TRBV11-1, the J gene TRBJ1-2; D gene unclear. The CDR3 totals 14 residues. Per the germline V gene, CDR1 is SGHAT and CDR2 is FQDESV (reference sequence). The V end lost 4 bases, the J end lost 4 bases, and 13 bases lay between the germline ends.